Listed here is a single TCR beta chain. Its antigen is unknown. Trimming took 0 bases from V and 5 from J, leaving 11 bases between them. The CDR3 has 14 amino acids. Germline CDR1 SGHNT, CDR2 YYREEE (reference sequence). Treatment meaning: oral pan-JAK inhibitor, 5-10 mg twice daily. This entry is derived from a study of CD8+ T cells in alopecia areata. Study results and limitations: Tofacitinib significantly decreased scalp clonality and expanded CD8+ clones among top 100. Tofacitinib did not eliminate many expanded lesional clones from scalp or blood.

Reverse transcribed after extraction, RNA yielded cDNA as the sequencing template. Profiled with immunoSEQ multiplex PCR; TCRdb holds only in-frame clones, not every one. The sample includes 200,000 to 250,000 clones, about three fifths of them seen just once. The sequence came from a human donor with alopecia areata. The sample was CD4+ T cells sorted from blood, taken at week 4, from a patient treated with tofacitinib. This chain joins TRBV5-4 and TRBJ1-1, with D unresolved. CDR3 DNA: TGTGCCAGCAGCTTGGGAGGAGGGAGAACTGAAGCTTTCTTT. It encodes CASSLGGGRTEAFF.